Each of the 28 T cell receptor beta chains below was sequenced from the same sample in a study of CD8 T cells in ankylosing spondylitis. TCRdb reprocessed the 5' RACE reads with MiXCR, giving one entry per CDR3 protein. The repertoire holds approximately 150,000 distinct CDR3 sequences, with under 35% as singletons. The specimen sequenced was synovial fluid, either unsorted or a sorted T cell fraction (not recorded which). The receptors come from a male donor with ankylosing spondylitis.

This chain links TRBV5-1 with TRBJ1-1; 7 nucleotides match TRBD1. V lost 3 bases and J lost 0; bases outside the gene matches: 11. The CDR3 extends over 17 amino acids. The germline gives CDR1 SGHRS, CDR2 YFSETQ. This chain's CDR3 is CASSSGQMGIMNTEAFF. In nucleotides, the CDR3 is TGCGCCAGCAGCTCGGGACAGATGGGAATCATGAACACTGAAGCTTTCTTT.

This clonotype was seen at least ten times. V and J are TRBV29-1 and TRBJ2-7; D not certain. Germline V lookup: CDR1 SQVTM, CDR2 ANQGSEA. Deletions cut 8 bases from V and 3 bases from J, with 11 bases between. The CDR3 is 11 amino acids. The DNA for the CDR3 is TGCAGCTCCCGTTACGGCTACGAGCAGTACTTC. As protein: CSSRYGYEQYF.

The V call is TRBV6-2 or TRBV6-3, the J call TRBJ2-1; 8 bases map to TRBD1. The CDR3 totals 17 residues. The V segment lost 2 bases and the J segment 2 bases; nucleotides outside the gene matches: 8. The germline gives CDR1 MNHEY, CDR2 SVGEGT. For the CDR3, the DNA is TGTGCCAGCAGTTACGCCTCGGACAGGGTGACCTACAATGAGCAGTTCTTC. This sequence encodes CASSYASDRVTYNEQFF.

This clonotype has only a few counts. The chain couples TRBV20-1 to TRBJ1-6; D gene unclear. The CDR3 consists of 12 residues. Trimming removed 7 bases at V and 13 bases at J, with 17 bases between. Germline V gives CDR1 DFQATT, CDR2 SNEGSKA (reference sequence). The CDR3 region has the DNA TGCAGTGGGCGAGTGGGTTCGGGCCCCCTCCACTTT. Translated: CSGRVGSGPLHF.

This clonotype has just a few counts. The chain links TRBV19 to TRBJ2-1; D may be TRBD2 (6 bases). V gave up 6 bases and J gave up 0 bases, with 15 bases separating them. The germline V gene encodes CDR1 LNHDA and CDR2 SQIVND (reference sequence). This CDR3 region has 16 residues. The CDR3 DNA is TGTGCCAGTAGGCTAGGGACTCTCAGCTCCTACAATGAGCAGTTCTTC. Its protein product is CASRLGTLSSYNEQFF.

In this sample, this clonotype turned up a few times. The rearrangement joins TRBV5-1 to TRBJ2-3, with 12 bases identical to TRBD2. CDR1 SGHRS and CDR2 YFSETQ come from the germline V gene. This CDR3 has 17 amino acids. The ends lost 0 bases at V and 3 bases at J; junction bases unmatched: 5. As DNA, the CDR3 is TGCGCCAGCAGCTTGGGGGGACTAGCGGGCCGTACAGATACGCAGTATTTT. Encoded protein: CASSLGGLAGRTDTQYF.

Ten or more counts support this clonotype. This sequence joins TRBV12-3 or TRBV12-4 and TRBJ2-1; 8 bases match TRBD1. The CDR3 extends over 16 amino acids. The J segment lost 5 bases and the V segment lost 3 bases, leaving 9 bases of the junction unmatched. The CDR3: CASSLGDRRLHNEQFF. The CDR3, as DNA: TGTGCCAGCAGTTTGGGGGACAGGCGGCTCCACAATGAGCAGTTCTTC.

This clonotype occurred many times. In DNA form, the CDR3 reads TGTGCCAGCAGTGTCCGGGACGCCAACACTGAAGCTTTCTTT. This encodes CASSVRDANTEAFF. The chain couples TRBV6-1 to TRBJ1-1, with D tentatively TRBD1 (5 bases). V lost 4 bases, J lost 2 bases, and 11 bases lay in between. CDR1 MNHNS and CDR2 SASEGT come from the germline V gene. CDR3 length: 14 amino acids.

This clonotype showed up just a few times. The chain joins TRBV7-8 to TRBJ2-7; 8 bases match TRBD2. The ends lost 5 bases at V and 1 base at J; junction bases unmatched: 7. From germline, CDR1 is SGHVS and CDR2 FQNEAQ. The CDR3 has 15 amino acids. CDR3 bases: TGTGCCAGCAGCGTAACCCCTAGCGGGTCCTACGAGCAGTACTTC. Translation: CASSVTPSGSYEQYF. Supplemented by reference TRBV7-8 and TRBJ2-7, the full variable domain reads GAGVSQSPRYKVAKRGQDVALRCDPISGHVSLFWYQQALGQGPEFLTYFQNEAQLDKSGLPSDRFFAERPEGSVSTLKIQRTQQEDSAVYLCASSVTPSGSYEQYFGPGTRLTVT.

This clonotype was counted a few times. The J gene is TRBJ1-2, the V gene TRBV6-5; 11 nucleotides match TRBD1. The CDR3 loop spans 16 amino acids. From germline, CDR1 is MNHEY and CDR2 SVGAGI. V shed 2 bases and J 4 bases; nucleotides not matched to a gene: 6. CDR3 coding DNA: TGTGCCAGCAGTTACATCAGGACAGGGGGCAGCTATGGCTACACCTTC. Translation gives CASSYIRTGGSYGYTF.

V is TRBV7-3 and J is TRBJ2-2, with TRBD2 matching 9 bases. The CDR3 runs to 18 residues. Germline CDR1 and CDR2: SGHTA and FQGTGA. V shed 2 bases and J 4 bases; nucleotides not matched to a gene: 11. The CDR3 DNA reads TGTGCCAGCAGCTTAGGTCTGATTGCGGGAGGGGCCACCGGGGAGCTGTTTTTT. Its translation: CASSLGLIAGGATGELFF.

In this sample, this clonotype turned up a few times. The rearrangement uses TRBV3-1 and TRBJ1-2; 8 nucleotides line up with TRBD1. There are 14 residues in the CDR3. The V gene end was trimmed by 0 bases and the J gene end by 4 bases; junction bases not matched to a gene: 1. CDR1 is LGHDT, CDR2 YNNKEL, per germline (reference sequence). The CDR3 region has the DNA TGTGCCAGCAGCCAAGACGACAGGGGCTATGGCTACACCTTC. Translated, it gives CASSQDDRGYGYTF.

The rearrangement uses TRBV20-1 and TRBJ2-2; TRBD2 aligns across 10 bases. Germline V lookup: CDR1 DFQATT, CDR2 SNEGSKA (reference sequence). This CDR3 contains 14 residues. Trimming removed 4 bases from V and 7 bases from J; junction bases left unmatched: 6. Here the CDR3 reads CSANPGLAFGELFF. The CDR3 nucleotides read TGCAGTGCTAATCCGGGACTAGCGTTCGGGGAGCTGTTTTTT.

The chain employs TRBV12-3 or TRBV12-4 and TRBJ2-5; TRBD2 might be the D (6 bases). V lost 4 bases and J 5 bases, leaving 23 bases between the germline ends. The CDR3 consists of 17 residues. CDR3 sequence: CASSSPAAEGDRETQYF. The CDR3 DNA sequence: TGTGCCAGCAGTTCGCCCGCCGCGGAGGGTGATCGGGAGACCCAGTACTTC.

This clonotype was observed a few times. The rearrangement joins TRBV12-3 or TRBV12-4 to TRBJ1-4; D gene uncertain. The CDR3 has 12 amino acids. V was trimmed by 2 bases and J by 8 bases, leaving 6 bases between them. The CDR3, as DNA: TGTGCCAGCAGTTTAATCGGGGAAAAACTGTTTTTT. Translating it yields CASSLIGEKLFF.

The rearrangement joins TRBV21-1 to TRBJ2-2. TRBV21-1 is given as a pseudogene. There are 14 residues in the CDR3. The CDR3 region is CASSKDGDTGELFF. CDR3 DNA sequence: TGTGCCAGCAGCAAAGACGGAGACACCGGGGAGCTGTTTTTT.

This chain uses TRBV3-1 with TRBJ2-1, with 7 bases aligning to TRBD1. The CDR3 loop spans 13 amino acids. Germline V gives CDR1 LGHDT, CDR2 YNNKEL (reference sequence). Unmatched junction bases numbered 2, after V lost 3 bases and J lost 6 bases. This CDR3 is CASSHRQGNEQFF. CDR3 bases: TGTGCCAGCAGCCATAGACAGGGCAATGAGCAGTTCTTC.

This clonotype was found many times. The chain is built from TRBV2 and TRBJ2-3; the match to TRBD2 covers 12 bases. CDR1 SNHLY and CDR2 FYNNEI come from the germline V gene. The CDR3 consists of 16 residues. The ends lost 6 bases at V and 3 bases at J; junction bases unmatched: 7. CDR3 region: CASSPQTSGRTDTQYF. The DNA of the CDR3 is TGTGCCAGCAGCCCGCAGACTAGCGGGAGAACAGATACGCAGTATTTT.

This clonotype has at least ten counts. The chain uses TRBV5-6 and TRBJ2-2; 7 nucleotides agree with TRBD1. Germline values: CDR1 SGHDT, CDR2 YYEEEE. Germline trimming cut 5 bases from V and 5 bases from J; bases unmatched to any gene: 9. The CDR3 runs to 15 residues. DNA for the CDR3: TGTGCCAGCAGGAACAGGGGCCCCCCGACCGGGGAGCTGTTTTTT. This translates into CASRNRGPPTGELFF.

The chain has TRBV28 and TRBJ1-2; 10 nucleotides line up with TRBD1. Germline-derived CDR1 and CDR2 are MDHEN and SYDVKM. The ends lost 1 base at V and 2 bases at J; junction bases unmatched: 4. The CDR3 runs 16 residues. CDR3 sequence (DNA): TGTGCCAGCAGTTTATCGGGGACAGGGGAGAACTATGGCTACACCTTC. This sequence encodes CASSLSGTGENYGYTF.

This clonotype has just a few counts. The V gene is TRBV30, the J gene TRBJ1-1; D remains ambiguous. V was cut by 3 bases and J by 2 bases, with 10 bases left in between. The germline CDR1 and CDR2 sequences are GTSNPN and SVGIG (reference sequence). The CDR3 covers 13 residues. In nucleotides, the CDR3 is TGTGCCTGGAGAACGGGGTTCAACACTGAAGCTTTCTTT. Amino acids: CAWRTGFNTEAFF.

The chain couples TRBV7-2 to TRBJ2-7, with TRBD1 identical over 8 bases. Looked up from germline, CDR1 is SGHTA and CDR2 is FQGNSA. V shed 3 bases and J 2 bases; nucleotides not matched to a gene: 3. This CDR3 spans 14 amino acids. CDR3 loop: CASSFGTGAYEQYF. For the CDR3, the DNA is TGTGCCAGCAGCTTCGGGACAGGAGCCTACGAGCAGTACTTC.

This clonotype came up many times. The chain joins TRBV11-3 to TRBJ2-1; TRBD1 aligns across 8 bases. The V and J ends lost 5 bases and 10 bases, in that order; junction bases with no gene match: 10. CDR3 size: 14 residues. Germline CDR1 reads SGHNT; CDR2 reads YENEEA. The CDR3 is CASSPVVTGAEQFF. CDR3 nucleotides: TGTGCCAGCAGCCCGGTGGTGACAGGGGCCGAGCAGTTCTTC.

The chain combines TRBV28 with TRBJ2-6, with 10 nucleotides matching TRBD1. Losses at the gene ends were 5 bases for V and 1 base for J; bases not matched to a gene: 8. Germline CDR1 is MDHEN and CDR2 is SYDVKM. This CDR3 has 18 residues. The CDR3 here is CASSAWTGGNSGANVLTF. CDR3 nucleotides: TGTGCCAGCAGTGCATGGACAGGGGGGAATTCTGGGGCCAACGTCCTGACTTTC.

Only a few counts were recorded for this clonotype. The chain joins TRBV6-1 to TRBJ1-1, with a tentative D call TRBD1 (6 bases). This CDR3 is 14 amino acids long. The V and J ends lost 6 bases and 2 bases respectively, with 13 bases between them. Germline V lookup: CDR1 MNHNS, CDR2 SASEGT. CDR3: CASRRGGENTEAFF. The CDR3 bases are TGTGCCAGCAGAAGGGGGGGCGAAAACACTGAAGCTTTCTTT.

This chain connects TRBV7-9 to TRBJ2-7; D uncertain. V lost 1 base to trimming and J lost 2 bases, with 12 bases between them. The CDR3 contains 15 residues. Germline lookup yields CDR1 SEHNR and CDR2 FQNEAQ (reference sequence). For the CDR3, the DNA is TGTGCCAGCAGCTTAGGAGTAGGCGGAGCCTACGAGCAGTACTTC. It translates to CASSLGVGGAYEQYF.

This clonotype was detected only a few times. CDR3 protein: CASSRYTISGANVLTF. The CDR3 nucleotides read TGTGCCAGCAGCCGTTACACGATCTCTGGGGCCAACGTCCTGACTTTC. The chain recombines TRBV7-9 with TRBJ2-6; D gene uncertain. Deletions cut 5 bases from V and 0 bases from J, with 11 bases between. CDR1 and CDR2 (germline): SEHNR, FQNEAQ (reference sequence). The CDR3 covers 16 residues.

This clonotype has just a few counts. The chain has TRBV20-1 and TRBJ2-5; the D call may be TRBD1 or TRBD2 (5 bases each). Germline values: CDR1 DFQATT, CDR2 SNEGSKA (reference sequence). V was shortened by 6 bases and J by 4 bases, with 21 bases between the two germline ends. The CDR3 totals 15 residues. The CDR3 spells CSAVEGARLAETQYF. The CDR3 nucleotides are TGCAGTGCCGTAGAAGGGGCGCGGCTAGCAGAGACCCAGTACTTC.